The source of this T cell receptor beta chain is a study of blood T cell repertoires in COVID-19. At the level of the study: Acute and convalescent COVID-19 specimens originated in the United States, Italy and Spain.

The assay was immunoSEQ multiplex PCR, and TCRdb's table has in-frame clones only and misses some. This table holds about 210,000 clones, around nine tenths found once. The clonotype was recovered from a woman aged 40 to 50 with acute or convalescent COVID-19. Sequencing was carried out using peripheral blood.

The CDR3 DNA reads TGTGCCAGCAGCCAGGACGGGGGAAAAAACATTCAGTACTTC. It yields the protein CASSQDGGKNIQYF. The J gene is TRBJ2-4, the V gene TRBV7-8; maybe TRBD2 (6 bases). Germline CDR1 and CDR2: SGHVS and FQNEAQ. V was trimmed by 5 bases and J by 4 bases, leaving 12 bases between them. This CDR3 spans 14 amino acids.